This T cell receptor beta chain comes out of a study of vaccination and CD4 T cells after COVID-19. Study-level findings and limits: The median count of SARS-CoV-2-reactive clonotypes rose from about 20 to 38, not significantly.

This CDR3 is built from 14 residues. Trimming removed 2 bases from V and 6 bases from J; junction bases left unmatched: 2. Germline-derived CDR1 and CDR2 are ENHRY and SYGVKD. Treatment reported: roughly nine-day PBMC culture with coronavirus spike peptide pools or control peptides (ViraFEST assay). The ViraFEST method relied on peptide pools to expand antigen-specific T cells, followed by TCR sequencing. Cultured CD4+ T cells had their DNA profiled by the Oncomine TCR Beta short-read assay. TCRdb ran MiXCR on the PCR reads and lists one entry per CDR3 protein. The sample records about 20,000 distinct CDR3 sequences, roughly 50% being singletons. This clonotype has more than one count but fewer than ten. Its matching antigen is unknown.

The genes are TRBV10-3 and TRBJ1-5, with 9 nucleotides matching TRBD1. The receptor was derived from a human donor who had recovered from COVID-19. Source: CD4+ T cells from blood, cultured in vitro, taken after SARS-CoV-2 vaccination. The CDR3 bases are TGTGCCATCAGTGAGGGACAGGGGCTTCAGCCCCAGCATTTT. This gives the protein CAISEGQGLQPQHF.